One sample yielded the 11 T cell receptor beta chains listed below, sequenced in a study of T cells in localized non-small cell lung cancer. Clones were sequenced by immunoSEQ multiplex PCR, and TCRdb holds only the in-frame ones, with some missing. The sample records 35,000 to 40,000 clones, 80% to 90% being singletons. The source was peripheral blood, collected before any cancer treatment. The receptors here all came from a woman aged 35 to 75 with stage I lung adenocarcinoma.

The J gene is TRBJ2-1, the V gene TRBV27; perhaps TRBD2 as D (6 bases). CDR3 length equals 15 residues. The germline gives CDR1 MNHEY, CDR2 SMNVEV (reference sequence). The V end lost 2 bases, the J end lost 0 bases, and 8 bases lay between the germline ends. CDR3 region: CASSLGGSSYNEQFF. The CDR3 nucleotides read TGTGCCAGCAGTTTAGGAGGGAGCTCCTACAATGAGCAGTTCTTC.

The chain combines TRBV2 with TRBJ2-3; 11 nucleotides match TRBD1. Germline V gene lookup returns CDR1 SNHLY and CDR2 FYNNEI. CDR3 length equals 15 residues. V trimming: 4 bases; J trimming: 4 bases; junction bases outside the gene matches: 4. The CDR3: CASSGPGQGADTQYF. The CDR3 bases are TGTGCCAGCAGTGGTCCGGGACAGGGGGCAGATACGCAGTATTTT. Together with reference TRBV2 and TRBJ2-3, the CDR3 gives the full variable domain: EPEVTQTPSHQVTQMGQEVILRCVPISNHLYFYWYRQILGQKVEFLVSFYNNEISEKSEIFDDQFSVERPDGSNFTLKIRSTKLEDSAMYFCASSGPGQGADTQYFGPGTRLTVL.

The chain is built from TRBV20-1 and TRBJ2-7, with D uncertain. Per the germline V gene, CDR1 is DFQATT and CDR2 is SNEGSKA (reference sequence). The CDR3 spans 11 residues. Trimming took 3 bases from V and 4 from J, leaving 7 bases between them. The CDR3, as DNA: TGCAGTGCTAGCGACGGGTACGAGCAGTACTTC. Residues: CSASDGYEQYF.

This rearrangement joins TRBV7-9 to TRBJ2-3, with 8 bases lining up with TRBD1. The CDR3 loop spans 15 amino acids. V lost 2 bases, J lost 4 bases, and 5 bases stayed unmatched. CDR1 is SEHNR, CDR2 FQNEAQ, per germline (reference sequence). CDR3 in DNA: TGTGCCAGCAGCTTAAACTCACAGGGGGCAGATACGCAGTATTTT. This sequence encodes CASSLNSQGADTQYF.

The chain employs TRBV9 and TRBJ2-3, with D hard to call. Germline CDR1 SGDLS, CDR2 YYNGEE. The length of the CDR3 is 18 residues. Trimming pared 4 bases from V and 1 base from J, leaving 22 bases between. DNA of the CDR3: TGTGCCAGCAGCCCTAGTCCCCCTCGAGGATATGGCACAGATACGCAGTATTTT. Amino acid sequence: CASSPSPPRGYGTDTQYF.

Within the sample, this clone is medium-sized. This chain uses TRBV7-9 with TRBJ2-7, with 14 bases lining up with TRBD2. Germline CDR1 and CDR2: SEHNR and FQNEAQ (reference sequence). V was clipped by 4 bases and J by 4 bases; unmatched bases: 3. The CDR3 runs to 15 residues. This chain's CDR3 is CASSSGTSGSYEQYF. The CDR3 region has the DNA TGTGCCAGCAGCTCCGGGACTAGCGGGAGTTACGAGCAGTACTTC.

The chain combines TRBV27 with TRBJ1-2; D unresolved. The V gene's germline CDR1 is MNHEY and CDR2 SMNVEV (reference sequence). V was clipped by 5 bases and J by 5 bases, with 15 bases between them. There are 14 residues in the CDR3. In DNA, the CDR3 is TGTGCCAGCAGTCCCCGGGTCGACACGTATGGCTACACCTTC. This encodes CASSPRVDTYGYTF.

This chain joins TRBV19 and TRBJ2-2; 8 bases match TRBD1. Trimming removed 6 bases from V and 1 base from J; junction bases left unmatched: 4. This CDR3 is built from 15 residues. The germline V gene encodes CDR1 LNHDA and CDR2 SQIVND (reference sequence). In DNA, the CDR3 is TGTGCCAGTAGAGCCGGGACAGGGAACACCGGGGAGCTGTTTTTT. Translating gives CASRAGTGNTGELFF.

The chain employs TRBV19 and TRBJ1-5, with 9 nucleotides matching TRBD1. Germline V gives CDR1 LNHDA, CDR2 SQIVND (reference sequence). The length of the CDR3 is 15 residues. The V gene end was trimmed by 5 bases and the J gene end by 4 bases; junction bases not matched to a gene: 6. DNA of the CDR3: TGTGCCAGTAGTTGGGACAGGGCCCCGAATCAGCCCCAGCATTTT. It translates to CASSWDRAPNQPQHF. The full variable domain, its missing parts supplied by reference TRBV19 and TRBJ1-5, is DGGITQSPKYLFRKEGQNVTLSCEQNLNHDAMYWYRQDPGQGLRLIYYSQIVNDFQKGDIAEGYSVSREKKESFPLTVTSAQKNPTAFYLCASSWDRAPNQPQHFGDGTRLSIL.

The chain uses TRBV30 and TRBJ2-5; TRBD1 matches 7 bases. J lost 7 bases, V lost 3 bases, and 8 bases had no gene match. Germline CDR1 and CDR2: GTSNPN and SVGIG (reference sequence). CDR3 length: 13 residues. The CDR3 DNA is TGTGCCTGGAGGATGAGGGGGCCCAGGACCCAGTACTTC. This sequence encodes CAWRMRGPRTQYF.

This chain uses TRBV10-3 with TRBJ1-5, with D possibly TRBD1 on 5 matching bases. Deletions cut 3 bases from V and 0 bases from J, with 15 bases between. The germline CDR1 and CDR2 sequences are ENHRY and SYGVKD. This CDR3 spans 17 amino acids. The chain's CDR3 is CAISEVLLQGSNQPQHF. CDR3 in DNA: TGTGCCATCAGTGAAGTTCTCCTGCAGGGTAGCAATCAGCCCCAGCATTTT.